Listed below are T cell receptor beta chains from one sample, sequenced in a study of control samples from healthy donors and cancer patients. TCRdb's copy holds only in-frame clones and misses some; the assay was immunoSEQ multiplex PCR. The sample lists approximately 100,000 clones, around nine tenths seen once, with roughly 21% in the top ten. What was sequenced was blood. All receptors come from a man aged 30 to 39 in good health. Each CDR3 is given with its conserved first and last residue. D genes are given only for firm matches. The listing skips clone size in some rows; elsewhere it reads once, few, many or a size class.

TGTGCCAGCAGCGTAGGGGACAGAGCTGCTGAAGCTTTCTTT	CASSVGDRAAEAFF	TRBJ1-1	TRBV9	-	TRBD1
TGCGCCAGCTCGGGCGGGGGCGGCGGGGAGCTGTTTTTT	CASSGGGGGELFF	TRBJ2-2	TRBV10-1	-	-
TGTGCCAGCAGTGAAACTCGGACAGGGACCGGGGAGCTGTTTTTT	CASSETRTGTGELFF	TRBJ2-2	TRBV2	-	TRBD1
TGTGCCAGCAGCCTGGAGGAGGATGTCCGGGAGAATGGCTACACCTTC	CASSLEEDVRENGYTF	TRBJ1-2	TRBV5-4	-	-
TGCGCCAGCAGCGACCTACCGGGGGCGGGGCATCAAGAGACCCAGTACTTC	CASSDLPGAGHQETQYF	TRBJ2-5	TRBV5-1	-	-
TGTGCCAGCAGCACCAGGGTTGGTGGCTACACCTTC	CASSTRVGGYTF	TRBJ1-2	TRBV7-2	once	-
TGTGCCAGCAGTTATGAGGGGGCCCCGTCCTACGAGCAGTACTTC	CASSYEGAPSYEQYF	TRBJ2-7	TRBV6-5	-	TRBD1
TGTGCCACCGGGCAGATCTATGGCTACACCTTC	CATGQIYGYTF	TRBJ1-2	TRBV28	-	-
TGTGCCAGCAGCGTCCGGACTAGCGCGCAGTATTTT	CASSVRTSAQYF	TRBJ2-3	TRBV9	-	TRBD2
TGCGCCAGCAGAGACTCGTCGGGGGAGACCCAGTACTTC	CASRDSSGETQYF	TRBJ2-5	TRBV4-1	once	-
TGTGCCAGCAGCCAGCCGGACAGGGTAAACACTGAAGCTTTCTTT	CASSQPDRVNTEAFF	TRBJ1-1	TRBV4-2	-	TRBD1
TGTGCCAGCAGCGGGGAACAGGGACGCTATGGCTACACCTTC	CASSGEQGRYGYTF	TRBJ1-2	TRBV5-5	-	-
TGTGCCAGCAGCGCGTTAGGGCTCAGGGAGACCCAGTACTTC	CASSALGLRETQYF	TRBJ2-5	TRBV11-2	-	-
TGTGCCAGCAGCGTACGATCGGGGTGGACAAAAGAGACCGAAGCTTTCTTT	CASSVRSGWTKETEAFF	TRBJ1-1	TRBV11-2	many	-
TGTGCCAGCAGCGACGGGGATACGCAGTATTTT	CASSDGDTQYF	TRBJ2-3	TRBV2	-	-
TGCGCCAGCAGCTCGACAGGGGGTTACGAGCAGTACTTC	CASSSTGGYEQYF	TRBJ2-7	TRBV5-1	few	TRBD1
TGTGCCAGCAGTGAACTTCCGAGAAGTTCACCCCTCCACTTT	CASSELPRSSPLHF	TRBJ1-6	TRBV6-1	-	-
TGTGCCAGCAGTTACGATACGGGACTCGGAGGATATGGCTACACCTTC	CASSYDTGLGGYGYTF	TRBJ1-2	TRBV6-5	-	-
TGTGCCAGCAGCTTGAATTCCGGGGGCGGCACTGAAGCTTTCTTT	CASSLNSGGGTEAFF	TRBJ1-1	TRBV11-2	once	-
TGTGCCAGCAGCCGCCACAGGGGAGGATACCCTGAAGCTTTCTTT	CASSRHRGGYPEAFF	TRBJ1-1	TRBV3-1/TRBV3-2	-	TRBD1
TGTGCCAGCAGCACCCCATTGAGCACAGATACGCAGTATTTT	CASSTPLSTDTQYF	TRBJ2-3	TRBV7-6	-	-
TGCGCCAGCAGAGAGGGTTACTCTGGAAACACCATATATTTT	CASREGYSGNTIYF	TRBJ1-3	TRBV4-1	once	-